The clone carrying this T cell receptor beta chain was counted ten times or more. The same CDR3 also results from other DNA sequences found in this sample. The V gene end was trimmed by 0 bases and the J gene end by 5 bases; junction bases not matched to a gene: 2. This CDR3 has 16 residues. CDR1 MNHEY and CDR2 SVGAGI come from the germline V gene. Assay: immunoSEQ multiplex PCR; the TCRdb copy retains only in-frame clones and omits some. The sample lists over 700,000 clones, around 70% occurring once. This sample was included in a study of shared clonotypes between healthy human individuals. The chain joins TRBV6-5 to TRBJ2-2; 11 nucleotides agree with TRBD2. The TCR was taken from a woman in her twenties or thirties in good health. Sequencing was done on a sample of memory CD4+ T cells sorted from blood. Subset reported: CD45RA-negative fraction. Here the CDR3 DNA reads TGTGCCAGCAGTTACTCGACTAGCGGGACGACCGGGGAGCTGTTTTTT. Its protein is CASSYSTSGTTGELFF.